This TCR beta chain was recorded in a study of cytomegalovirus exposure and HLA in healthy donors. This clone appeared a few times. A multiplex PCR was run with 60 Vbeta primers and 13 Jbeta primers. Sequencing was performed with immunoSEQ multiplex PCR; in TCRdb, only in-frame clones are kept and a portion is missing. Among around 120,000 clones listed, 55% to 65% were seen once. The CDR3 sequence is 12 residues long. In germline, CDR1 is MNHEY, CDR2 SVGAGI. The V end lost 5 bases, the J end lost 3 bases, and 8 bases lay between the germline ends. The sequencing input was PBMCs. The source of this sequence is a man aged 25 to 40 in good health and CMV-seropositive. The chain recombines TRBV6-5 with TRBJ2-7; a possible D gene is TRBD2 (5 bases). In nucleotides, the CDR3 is TGTGCCAGCAGTCGAGCGGACTACGAGCAGTACTTC. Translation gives CASSRADYEQYF.